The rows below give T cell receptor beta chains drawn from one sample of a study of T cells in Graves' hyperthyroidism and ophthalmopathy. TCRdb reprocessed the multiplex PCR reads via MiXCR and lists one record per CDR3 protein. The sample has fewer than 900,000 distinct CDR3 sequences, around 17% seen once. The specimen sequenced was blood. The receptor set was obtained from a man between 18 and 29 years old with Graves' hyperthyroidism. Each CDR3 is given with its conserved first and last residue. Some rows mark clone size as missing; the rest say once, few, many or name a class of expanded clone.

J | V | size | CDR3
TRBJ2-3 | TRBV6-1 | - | CASLPLAGEATDTQYF
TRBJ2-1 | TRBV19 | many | CASSIDWYNEQFF
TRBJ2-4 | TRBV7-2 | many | CASSPRRENIQYF
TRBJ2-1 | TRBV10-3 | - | CAISPMSGRDSEQFF
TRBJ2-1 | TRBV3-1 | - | CASSLGTSGSDEQFF
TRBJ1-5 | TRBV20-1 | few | CSARDRGVQPQHF
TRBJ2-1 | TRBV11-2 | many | CASSPEGGSVYNEQFF
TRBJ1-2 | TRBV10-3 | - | CAISEPGTGGEGTF
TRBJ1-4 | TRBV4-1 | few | CASSQVGGAREKLFF
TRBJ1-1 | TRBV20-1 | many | CSASFGYEANTEAFF
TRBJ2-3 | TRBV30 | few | CAWSSGATDTQYF
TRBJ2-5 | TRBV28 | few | CASSSWTSPFRETQYF
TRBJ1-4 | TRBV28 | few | CATKQGGNEKLFF
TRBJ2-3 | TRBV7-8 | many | CASSLAQGTDTQYF
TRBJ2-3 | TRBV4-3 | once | CASSQEKGLAGTDTQYF
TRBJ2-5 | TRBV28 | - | CASSLWVERGGTQYF
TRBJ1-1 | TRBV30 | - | CAWGLWGPGTEAFF
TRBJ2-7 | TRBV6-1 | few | CASSTWRSLSYEQYF
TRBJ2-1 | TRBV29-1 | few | CSVEEGLAGGRNEQFF
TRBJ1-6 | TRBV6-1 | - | CAARGVNSPLHF
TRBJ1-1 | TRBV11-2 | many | CATQPGQANTEAFF
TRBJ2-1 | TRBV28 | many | CASSPNNEQFF
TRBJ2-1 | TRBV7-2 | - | CASRPGTGLYNEQFF
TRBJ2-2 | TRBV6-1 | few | CASRQLAGVPATGELFF
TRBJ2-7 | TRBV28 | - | CASSLVSRGTGELYF
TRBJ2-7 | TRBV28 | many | CASSFYHEQYF
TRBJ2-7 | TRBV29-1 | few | CSVEKLSATHTGMAEQYF
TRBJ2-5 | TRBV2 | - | CASGLSETQYF
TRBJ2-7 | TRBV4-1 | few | CASSQDEGTSYEQYF